This TCR beta chain was observed in a study of human T cells and chemical hapten exposure. TCRdb analysed the RACE reads with MiXCR anew, one entry per CDR3 protein. The sample carries under 90,000 distinct CDR3 sequences, about 8% recorded once. The time point denotes: patch test 2, 6 weeks after DPC sensitization. Treatment here: therapeutic diphenylcyclopropenone sensitization with weekly scalp DPC. The CDR3 spans 14 residues. CDR1 is MGHRA, CDR2 YSYEKL, per germline. Unmatched junction bases numbered 7, after V lost 5 bases and J lost 5 bases. This clonotype was sampled from a woman aged 50 to 60 with alopecia areata. Some clones in this sample may be carry-over from other donors' samples. This material consisted of whole blood, taken in connection with sensitization to the hapten diphenylcyclopropenone (DPC). This chain links TRBV4-1 with TRBJ2-7, with 9 nucleotides matching TRBD1. For the CDR3, the DNA is TGCGCCAGCAGCGGGACAGGGTTAAGGGACGAGCAGTACTTC. Protein sequence: CASSGTGLRDEQYF.